This section outlines one T cell receptor (beta chain) sequence together with its context. Its matching antigen is unknown. The data derive from a study of cytomegalovirus exposure and HLA in healthy donors. Findings and caveats of the study: The number of N-insertions in an Asian-associated ancestry cluster was reportedly below the approximately 600-donor mean in a later analysis. CMV serostatus alone was available as immune exposure information. Later analysis showed most CMV-associated TCR beta chains appearing HLA-restricted. After further analysis at a later stage, around 17,000 TCR beta sequences were associated with HLA alleles at 0.05 false discovery rate.

In the PCR, 60 Vbeta and 13 Jbeta primers were used. Only in-frame clones appear in the TCRdb table, and some are missing; sequencing was by immunoSEQ multiplex PCR. The table lists approximately 73,000 clones, less than 75% of them singletons, with 5.7% in the top ten. Germline V lookup: CDR1 SGHTA, CDR2 FQGNSA. Trimming took off 1 base at V and 8 bases at J, with 14 bases between the two ends. The CDR3 runs 15 residues. Sequences were obtained from PBMCs. The gene calls are TRBV7-2 and TRBJ1-4; a possible D gene is TRBD1 (5 bases). The receptor's source is a young man in good health and CMV-seropositive. For the CDR3, the DNA is TGTGCCAGCAGCTTAGAGATCGACAGCGGGGAAAAACTGTTTTTT. It translates to CASSLEIDSGEKLFF.